This T cell receptor (beta chain) was obtained from a study of T cells after yellow fever vaccination (dated by TCRdb to about 2019). About the full investigation: Libraries from fractions with low cell numbers were prepared with the SMART-Seq v4 Ultra Low Input RNA kit. To follow T-cell clones before and after primary and booster YFV17D yellow fever vaccination, bulk TCR alpha and beta repertoires were sequenced over time. The cohort comprised two healthy male donors, one aged 18 to 29 and one aged 30 to 40 years. Blood was drawn at multiple timepoints before and after primary and secondary immunization, with bulk PBMC replicates and cell subsets isolated. What the authors observed across the whole study: FACS-sorted repertoires could contain abundant contaminating clonotypes from the bulk population, so computational filtering was required. Only a couple of donors were included in the study, so the extent to which the findings can be generalized is limited. A small share of clonotypes was detected in both CD4 and CD8 compartments, with the overlap likely arising from convergent recombination. The secondary T-cell response was weaker than the primary response but faster, peaking on day 5 instead of day 15. Most clones expanded after primary vaccination (about 95% of CD4 and around 88% of CD8) were re-detected after the booster, suggesting that broad memory maintenance occurred.

The sequencer was an Illumina NovaSeq 6000. TCR cDNA was synthesized by 5'RACE template switching, through which a universal primer site and unique molecular identifiers were introduced. Priming for cDNA synthesis came from both the TCR alpha and TCR beta constant segments. Libraries were amplified in two PCR steps, with sample barcodes and sequencing adapters added in the second step. Sequencing of the libraries was done on either Illumina HiSeq 2500 (2x100 bp) or NovaSeq (2x150 bp). Per the original workflow: MIGEC was used to demultiplex reads and collapse the reads into UMI consensus sequences, and MiXCR was used for V(D)J alignment. Using edgeR on replicate PBMC samples, clonotypes were called vaccine-responding if FDR was below 0.01 and the log2 fold change was above 5 up to day 15. CD4 or CD8 identity was assigned to each bulk clonotype according to whether the clonotype was present at higher abundance in the sequenced CD4 repertoire or the sequenced CD8 repertoire. The raw public data were reprocessed by TCRdb itself: fastp quality trimming at Q25, MiXCR clonotype calling, in-frame beta chains only. Each entry is one CDR3 protein sequence, shown with its most common DNA and genes. The V and J calls, along with clone size, are taken from TCRdb and not from the paper's own processing. The sample includes 300,000 to 350,000 distinct CDR3 sequences, with 4% observed a single time. The ten top clones hold roughly a quarter of the sample.

The treatment or condition label for this specimen denotes: live attenuated yellow fever vaccine strain. At every blood-draw timepoint, two biological replicates of bulk PBMCs were collected. PBMCs were isolated from peripheral blood using a standard Ficoll-Paque protocol. RNA was extracted with TriZol from bulk PBMCs, CD4 and CD8 fractions, and dextramer-positive and dextramer-negative fractions. Via the germline V gene, CDR1 is SGHVS and CDR2 FQNEAQ. Deletion took 3 bases off V and 8 bases off J, with a span of 10 bases between the germline ends. From the cysteine up to the phenylalanine, the CDR3 has a length of 13 residues. Only the CDR3 DNA stays, 39 bases, in frame from base 1. This clonotype has more than one count but fewer than ten. The target of this receptor is not known. Base-call qualities are not available, and no considerably larger clone is one nucleotide away.

The V gene is TRBV7-8 and the J gene is TRBJ1-4, and the D gene may be TRBD1, 5 bases matching. The receptor's source is a man aged 18-30 years who received the YFV17D yellow fever vaccine. The starting material was PBMCs, obtained 5 days after the yellow fever booster vaccination. Here is the DNA: TGTGCCAGCAGCTTTAGGACATCGGAAAAACTGTTTTTT. It is translated as CASSFRTSEKLFF. The entire variable domain, with the stretches around the CDR3 drawn from the reference TRBV7-8 and TRBJ1-4 proteins, is GAGVSQSPRYKVAKRGQDVALRCDPISGHVSLFWYQQALGQGPEFLTYFQNEAQLDKSGLPSDRFFAERPEGSVSTLKIQRTQQEDSAVYLCASSFRTSEKLFFGSGTQLSVL.